Below, 6 T cell receptor beta chains from the same sample are listed, as sequenced in a study of identical twins (dated by TCRdb to about 2016). Libraries were prepared through 5' RACE. Sequencing used an Illumina HiSeq 2000. TCRdb passed the public sequencing reads through fastp at Q25 and MiXCR, retaining productive beta sequences. Entries that share a CDR3 protein sequence are merged under the most common genes and DNA. In all, the sample holds around 480,000 distinct CDR3 sequences, and approximately 14% of those were seen once. Approximately 0.98% of the sample rests with the top ten. These records were also assigned to another study, of yellow fever vaccine responses in identical twins.

Input material: CD4+ T cells sorted from blood. Receptor source: a young woman in good health.

This clonotype was detected many times. The rearrangement uses TRBV12-3 or TRBV12-4 and TRBJ2-7; D is possibly TRBD2 (5 bases). The CDR3 length is 14 residues. V lost 5 bases and J 4 bases, leaving 15 bases between the germline ends. The CDR3 DNA sequence: TGTGCCAGCAGTCCTCACCAGGACTTTTACGAGCAGTACTTC. As protein: CASSPHQDFYEQYF.

This rearrangement joins TRBV7-3 to TRBJ2-5, with 9 nucleotides matching TRBD1. There are 14 residues in the CDR3. Germline V gene lookup returns CDR1 SGHTA and CDR2 FQGTGA. V shed 2 bases, J shed 4 bases, and the junction held 2 bases outside the gene matches. The CDR3 DNA sequence: TGTGCCAGCAGCTTAGGGACAGGGACAGAGACCCAGTACTTC. Translation gives CASSLGTGTETQYF.

In this sample, this clonotype turned up a few times. The chain carries TRBV11-3 and TRBJ2-2; D might be TRBD1 (6 bases). V lost 0 bases, J lost 4 bases, and 15 bases lay in between. The CDR3 covers 17 residues. Germline assignment: CDR1 SGHNT and CDR2 YENEEA. The CDR3 reads CASSLDQWGPRTGELFF. CDR3 coding DNA: TGTGCCAGCAGCTTAGACCAGTGGGGGCCACGCACCGGGGAGCTGTTTTTT. The full variable domain, with the rest looked up from reference TRBV11-3 and TRBJ2-2, is EAGVVQSPRYKIIEKKQPVAFWCNPISGHNTLYWYLQNLGQGPELLIRYENEEAVDDSQLPKDRFSAERLKGVDSTLKIQPAELGDSAVYLCASSLDQWGPRTGELFFGEGSRLTVL.

In this sample, this clonotype turned up many times. V gene TRBV18 combines with J gene TRBJ2-1; 9 bases fit TRBD2. Trimming removed 3 bases from V and 5 bases from J; junction bases left unmatched: 2. Germline CDR1 is KGHSH and CDR2 is LQKENI. CDR3 length: 14 residues. The CDR3 region has the DNA TGTGCCAGCTCACCCGGACTAGCGAACAATGAGCAGTTCTTC. Translation: CASSPGLANNEQFF.

The chain carries TRBV6-2 or TRBV6-3 and TRBJ2-7; D gene unclear. CDR1 MNHEY and CDR2 SVGEGT come from the germline V gene. With 5 bases removed from V and 3 bases from J, the gap between germline ends came to 11 bases. The CDR3 extends over 13 amino acids. CDR3 nucleotides: TGTGCCAGCAGTAACCCTCTCAGCTACGAGCAGTACTTC. It translates to CASSNPLSYEQYF.

This clonotype was picked up many times. The chain carries TRBV24-1 and TRBJ2-3; a possible D gene is TRBD1 (6 bases). CDR1 and CDR2 from the germline V gene are KGHDR and SFDVKD. Trimming pared 2 bases from V and 3 bases from J, leaving 11 bases between. This CDR3 comprises 15 residues. CDR3 sequence (DNA): TGTGCCACCAGTGATTCGAGGCAGGGGACAGATACGCAGTATTTT. Its protein is CATSDSRQGTDTQYF.